The clone carrying this T cell receptor (beta chain) was counted once. Its antigen is currently unknown. These data come from a study of T cell responses to AZD1222 COVID-19 vaccine. Overall study findings and caveats: No day 14 peak samples; only post-peak repertoires were characterized.

Assay: immunoSEQ multiplex PCR; the TCRdb copy retains only in-frame clones and omits some. The table lists 70,000 to 95,000 clones, roughly 89% of them singletons. Germline CDR1 is SGHDN and CDR2 is FVKESK. This CDR3 has 14 residues. Trimming pared 3 bases from V and 0 bases from J, leaving 9 bases between. The chain is built from TRBV14 and TRBJ2-7; a weak D match, TRBD1 (5 bases). The sample here was peripheral blood, taken on day 0 of MenACWY control vaccination. The TCR was taken from an adult in good health. The chain's CDR3 is CASSQRQSSYEQYF. The CDR3 DNA follows: TGTGCCAGCAGCCAGCGACAGAGCTCCTACGAGCAGTACTTC.